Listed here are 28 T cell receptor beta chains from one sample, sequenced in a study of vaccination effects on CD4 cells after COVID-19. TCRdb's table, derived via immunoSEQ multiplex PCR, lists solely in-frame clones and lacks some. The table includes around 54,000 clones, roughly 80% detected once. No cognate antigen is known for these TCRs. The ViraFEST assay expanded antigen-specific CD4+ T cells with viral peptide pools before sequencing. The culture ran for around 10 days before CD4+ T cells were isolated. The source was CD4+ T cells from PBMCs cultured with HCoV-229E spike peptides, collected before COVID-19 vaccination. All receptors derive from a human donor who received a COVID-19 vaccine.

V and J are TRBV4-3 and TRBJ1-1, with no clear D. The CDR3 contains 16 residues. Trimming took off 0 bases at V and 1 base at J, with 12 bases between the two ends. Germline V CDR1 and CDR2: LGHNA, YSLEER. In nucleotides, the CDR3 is TGCGCCAGCAGCCAAGATTACAGACTCCAGAACACTGAAGCTTTCTTT. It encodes CASSQDYRLQNTEAFF.

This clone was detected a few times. The DNA of the CDR3 is TGTGCCGCGAGAGAGGACAGTGGGTATGGCTACACCTTC. As protein: CAAREDSGYGYTF. The chain uses TRBV6-4 and TRBJ1-2; a possible D gene is TRBD1 (6 bases). The CDR3 has 13 amino acids. V was pared by 11 bases and J by 5 bases, with 18 bases between. The germline CDR1 and CDR2 sequences are MRHNA and SNTAGT.

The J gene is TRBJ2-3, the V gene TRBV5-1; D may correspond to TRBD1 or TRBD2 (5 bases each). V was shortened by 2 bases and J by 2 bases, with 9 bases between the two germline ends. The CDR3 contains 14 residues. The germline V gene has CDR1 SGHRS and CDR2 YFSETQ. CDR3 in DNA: TGCGCCAGCAGCTTACCGGGGACCACAGATACGCAGTATTTT. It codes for CASSLPGTTDTQYF.

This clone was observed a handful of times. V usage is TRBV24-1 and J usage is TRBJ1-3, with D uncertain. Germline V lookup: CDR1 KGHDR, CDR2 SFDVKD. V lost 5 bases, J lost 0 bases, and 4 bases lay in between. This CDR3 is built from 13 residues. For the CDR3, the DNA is TGTGCCACCAGTGGGACCTCTGGAAACACCATATATTTT. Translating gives CATSGTSGNTIYF.

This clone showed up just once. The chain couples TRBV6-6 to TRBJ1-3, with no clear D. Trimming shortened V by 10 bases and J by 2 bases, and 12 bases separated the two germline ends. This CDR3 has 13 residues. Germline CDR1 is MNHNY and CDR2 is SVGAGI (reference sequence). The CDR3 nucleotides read TGTGCCACCATGAAGGAGGCTGGAAACACCATATATTTT. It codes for CATMKEAGNTIYF.

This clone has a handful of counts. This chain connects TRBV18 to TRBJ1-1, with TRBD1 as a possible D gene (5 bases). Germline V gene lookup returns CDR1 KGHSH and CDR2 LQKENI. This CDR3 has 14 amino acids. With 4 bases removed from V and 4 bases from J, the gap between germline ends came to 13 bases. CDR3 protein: CASSLDMAGTEAFF. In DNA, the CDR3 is TGTGCCAGCTCACTGGACATGGCGGGCACTGAAGCTTTCTTT.

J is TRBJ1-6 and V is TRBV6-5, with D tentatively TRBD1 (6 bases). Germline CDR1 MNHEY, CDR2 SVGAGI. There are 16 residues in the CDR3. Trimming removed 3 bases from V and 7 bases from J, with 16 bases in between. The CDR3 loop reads CASSYGGRRLNSPLHF. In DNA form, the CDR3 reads TGTGCCAGCAGTTATGGGGGCCGTCGGTTAAATTCACCCCTCCACTTT.

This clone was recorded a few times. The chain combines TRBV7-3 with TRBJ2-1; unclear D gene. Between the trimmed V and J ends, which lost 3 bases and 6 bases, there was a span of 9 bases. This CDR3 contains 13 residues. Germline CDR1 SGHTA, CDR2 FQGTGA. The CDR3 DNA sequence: TGTGCCAGCAGCTTTAGTATGGGCAATGAGCAGTTCTTC. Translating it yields CASSFSMGNEQFF.

The CDR3 loop is CAIRDTEYNEQFF. DNA of the CDR3: TGTGCCATCCGGGACACAGAATACAATGAGCAGTTCTTC. The chain employs TRBV24-1 and TRBJ2-1; possibly TRBD1 for D (6 bases). The length of the CDR3 is 13 residues. Germline V gene data show CDR1 as KGHDR and CDR2 as SFDVKD. The ends were cut back, 11 bases at V and 4 bases at J, with 14 bases in the middle.

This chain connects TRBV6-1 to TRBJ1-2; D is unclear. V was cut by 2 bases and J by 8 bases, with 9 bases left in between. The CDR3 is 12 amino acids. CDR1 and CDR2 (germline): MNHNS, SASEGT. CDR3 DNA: TGTGCCAGCAGTGAAAATCTAGGCGGCTACACCTTC. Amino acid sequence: CASSENLGGYTF.

CDR3 amino acids: CASSKSWTETYEQYV. The CDR3 bases are TGTGCCAGCAGCAAATCATGGACAGAGACCTACGAGCAGTACGTC. V and J are TRBV21-1 and TRBJ2-7; the table's D call of TRBD1 was not tested on the DNA. TRBV21-1 is noted as a pseudogene. CDR3 length: 15 residues.

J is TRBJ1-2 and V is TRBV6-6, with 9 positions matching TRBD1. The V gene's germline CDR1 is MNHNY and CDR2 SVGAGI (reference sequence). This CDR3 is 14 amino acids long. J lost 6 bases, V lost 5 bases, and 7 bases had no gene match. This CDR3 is CASSRGQGRDGYTF. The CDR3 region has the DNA TGTGCCAGCAGTCGGGGACAGGGTAGAGATGGCTACACCTTC.

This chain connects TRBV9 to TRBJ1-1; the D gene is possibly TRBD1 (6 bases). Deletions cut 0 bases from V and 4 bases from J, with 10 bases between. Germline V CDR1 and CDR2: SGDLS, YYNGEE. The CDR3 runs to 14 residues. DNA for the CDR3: TGTGCCAGCAGCGTAGCAGGGGTGGGCACTGAAGCTTTCTTT. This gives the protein CASSVAGVGTEAFF.

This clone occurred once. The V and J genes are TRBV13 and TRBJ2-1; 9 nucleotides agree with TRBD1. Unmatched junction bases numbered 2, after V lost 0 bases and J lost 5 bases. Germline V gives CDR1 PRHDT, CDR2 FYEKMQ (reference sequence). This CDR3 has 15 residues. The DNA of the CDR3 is TGTGCCAGCAGCTTAGGGGGACAGGGCCACAATGAGCAGTTCTTC. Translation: CASSLGGQGHNEQFF.

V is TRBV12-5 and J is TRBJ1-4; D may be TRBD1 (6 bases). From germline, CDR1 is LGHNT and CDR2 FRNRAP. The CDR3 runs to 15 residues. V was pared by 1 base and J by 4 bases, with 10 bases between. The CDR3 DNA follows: TGTGCTAGTGGTTTGGGGGGGCGGGATAATGAAAAACTGTTTTTT. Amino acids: CASGLGGRDNEKLFF. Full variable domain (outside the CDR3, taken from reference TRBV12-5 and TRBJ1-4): DARVTQTPRHKVTEMGQEVTMRCQPILGHNTVFWYRQTMMQGLELLAYFRNRAPLDDSGMPKDRFSAEMPDATLATLKIQPSEPRDSAVYFCASGLGGRDNEKLFFGSGTQLSVL.

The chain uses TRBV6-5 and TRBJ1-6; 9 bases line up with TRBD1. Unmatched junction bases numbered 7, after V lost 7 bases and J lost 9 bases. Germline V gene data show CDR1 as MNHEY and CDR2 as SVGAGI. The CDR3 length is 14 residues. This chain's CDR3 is CASTLGQGFSPLHF. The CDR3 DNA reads TGTGCCAGCACCCTGGGACAGGGATTTTCACCCCTCCACTTT.

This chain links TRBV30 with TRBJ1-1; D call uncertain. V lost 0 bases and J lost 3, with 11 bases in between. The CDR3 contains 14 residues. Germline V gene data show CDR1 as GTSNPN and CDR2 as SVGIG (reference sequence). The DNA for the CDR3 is TGTGCCTGGAGTGTACTAAAGGGCCACACTGAAGCTTTCTTT. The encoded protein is CAWSVLKGHTEAFF.

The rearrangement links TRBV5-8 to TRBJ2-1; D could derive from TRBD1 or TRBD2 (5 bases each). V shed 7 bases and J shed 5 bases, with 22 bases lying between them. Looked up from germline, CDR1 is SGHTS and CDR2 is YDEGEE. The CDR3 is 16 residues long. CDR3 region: CASPSTGQPKNNEQFF. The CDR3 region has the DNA TGTGCCAGCCCCTCAACGGGGCAGCCCAAAAACAATGAGCAGTTCTTC.

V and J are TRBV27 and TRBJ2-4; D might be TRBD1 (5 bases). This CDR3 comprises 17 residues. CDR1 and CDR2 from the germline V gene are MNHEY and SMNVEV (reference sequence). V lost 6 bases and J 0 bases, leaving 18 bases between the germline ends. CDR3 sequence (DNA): TGTGCCAGCAGCCCTCACTGGGGCATCCAAGCCAAAAACATTCAGTACTTC. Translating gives CASSPHWGIQAKNIQYF.

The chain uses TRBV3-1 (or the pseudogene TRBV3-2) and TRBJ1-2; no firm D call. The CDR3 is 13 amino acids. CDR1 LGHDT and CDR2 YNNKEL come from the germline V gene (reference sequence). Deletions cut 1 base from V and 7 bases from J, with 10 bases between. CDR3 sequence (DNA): TGTGCCAGCAGCCAAGCTTGGGGTATTGGCTACACCTTC. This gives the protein CASSQAWGIGYTF.

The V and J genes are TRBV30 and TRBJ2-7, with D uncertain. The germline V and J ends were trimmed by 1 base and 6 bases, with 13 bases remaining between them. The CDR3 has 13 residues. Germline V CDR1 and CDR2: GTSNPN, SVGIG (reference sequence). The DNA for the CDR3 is TGTGCCTGGAGTGGGTTTACCTCCGGCGAGCAGTACGTC. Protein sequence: CAWSGFTSGEQYV.

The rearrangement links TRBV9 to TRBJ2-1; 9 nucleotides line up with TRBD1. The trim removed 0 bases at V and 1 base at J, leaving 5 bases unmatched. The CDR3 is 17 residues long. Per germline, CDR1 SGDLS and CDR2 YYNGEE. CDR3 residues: CASSVVGGTGSYNEQFF. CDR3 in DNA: TGTGCCAGCAGCGTAGTAGGGGGGACAGGGTCCTACAATGAGCAGTTCTTC.

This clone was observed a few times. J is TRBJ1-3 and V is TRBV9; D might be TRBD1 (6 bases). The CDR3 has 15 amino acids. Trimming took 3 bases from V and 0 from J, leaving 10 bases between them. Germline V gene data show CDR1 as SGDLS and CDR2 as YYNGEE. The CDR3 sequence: CASSAGHHSGNTIYF. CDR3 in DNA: TGTGCCAGCAGCGCGGGACACCACTCTGGAAACACCATATATTTT.

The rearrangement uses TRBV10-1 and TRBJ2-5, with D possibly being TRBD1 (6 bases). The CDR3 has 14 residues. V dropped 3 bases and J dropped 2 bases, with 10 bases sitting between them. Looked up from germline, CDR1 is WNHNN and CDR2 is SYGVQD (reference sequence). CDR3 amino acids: CASSEGGRQETQYF. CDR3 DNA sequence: TGCGCCAGCAGTGAAGGGGGTCGTCAAGAGACCCAGTACTTC.

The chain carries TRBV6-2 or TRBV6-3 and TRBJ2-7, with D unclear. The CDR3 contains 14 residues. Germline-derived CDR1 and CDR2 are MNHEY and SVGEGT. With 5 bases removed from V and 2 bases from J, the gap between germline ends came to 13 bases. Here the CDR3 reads CASSDPGSTYEQYV. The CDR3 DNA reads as TGTGCCAGCAGTGACCCAGGCAGTACCTACGAGCAGTACGTC.

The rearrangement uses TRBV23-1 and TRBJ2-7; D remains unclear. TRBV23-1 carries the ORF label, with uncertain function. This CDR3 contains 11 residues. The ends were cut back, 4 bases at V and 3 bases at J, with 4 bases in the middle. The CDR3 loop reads CASSPHYEQYV. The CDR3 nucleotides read TGCGCCAGCAGTCCCCACTACGAGCAGTACGTC.

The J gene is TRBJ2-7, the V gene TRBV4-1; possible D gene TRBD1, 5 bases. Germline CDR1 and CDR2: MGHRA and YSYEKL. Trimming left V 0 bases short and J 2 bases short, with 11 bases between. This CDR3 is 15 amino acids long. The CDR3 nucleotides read TGCGCCAGCAGCCAAGAACTCCCAGGGCCCTACGAGCAGTACGTC. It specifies CASSQELPGPYEQYV.

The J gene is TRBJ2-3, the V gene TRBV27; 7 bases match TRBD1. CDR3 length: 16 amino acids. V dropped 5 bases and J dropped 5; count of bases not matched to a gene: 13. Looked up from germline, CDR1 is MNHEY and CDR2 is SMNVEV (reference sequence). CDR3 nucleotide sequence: TGTGCCAGCAGTCCAACCACAGGGGTTTTTGTAGATACGCAGTATTTT. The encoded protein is CASSPTTGVFVDTQYF.